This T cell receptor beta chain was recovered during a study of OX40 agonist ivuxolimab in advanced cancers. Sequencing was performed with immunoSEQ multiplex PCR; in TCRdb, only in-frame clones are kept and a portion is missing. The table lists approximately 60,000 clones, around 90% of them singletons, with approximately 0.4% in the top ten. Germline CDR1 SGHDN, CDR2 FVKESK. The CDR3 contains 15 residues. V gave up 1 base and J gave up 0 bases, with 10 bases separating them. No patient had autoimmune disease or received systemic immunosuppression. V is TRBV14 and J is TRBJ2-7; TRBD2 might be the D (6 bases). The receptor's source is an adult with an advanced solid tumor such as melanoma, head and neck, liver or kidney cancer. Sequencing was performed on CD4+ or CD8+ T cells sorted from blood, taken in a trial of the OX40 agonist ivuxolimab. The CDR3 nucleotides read TGTGCCAGCAGCCAAGTGGCGGGGAGCTCCTACGAGCAGTACTTC. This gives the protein CASSQVAGSSYEQYF. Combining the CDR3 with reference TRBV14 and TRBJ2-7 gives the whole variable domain EAGVTQFPSHSVIEKGQTVTLRCDPISGHDNLYWYRRVMGKEIKFLLHFVKESKQDESGMPNNRFLAERTGGTYSTLKVQPAELEDSGVYFCASSQVAGSSYEQYFGPGTRLTVT.